Following are 21 T cell receptor beta chains from one sample sequenced in a study of blood T cell repertoires in COVID-19 (dated by TCRdb to about 2020). Libraries came from the immunoSEQ multiplex PCR assay. TCRdb mirrors the immuneACCESS table, restricted to in-frame sequences. Some clones are absent from its copies; in checked studies, under half trace to an unresolved V gene, and the reason for the others is unknown. The sample includes roughly 170,000 clones, with approximately 79% observed a single time. More than 7% of the sample belongs to the ten largest clones. The specimen was peripheral blood. The receptors come from a woman aged 55-70 years with COVID-19, enrolled during active disease.

This clone appeared a few times. The chain combines TRBV27 with TRBJ2-1, with 9 nucleotides matching TRBD2. The V and J ends lost 5 bases and 0 bases, in that order; junction bases with no gene match: 8. There are 17 residues in the CDR3. CDR1 and CDR2 (germline): MNHEY, SMNVEV (reference sequence). The CDR3 loop is CASSRYLAGSSYNEQFF. The DNA for the CDR3 is TGTGCCAGCAGTAGATATCTAGCGGGGAGCTCCTACAATGAGCAGTTCTTC.

V and J are TRBV5-1 and TRBJ1-1; 9 nucleotides align to TRBD1. J gave up 0 bases and V 0 bases, and 6 bases lay outside the gene matches. This CDR3 is 17 amino acids long. Germline CDR1 reads SGHRS; CDR2 reads YFSETQ. CDR3 in amino acids: CASSLAQGAKMNTEAFF. CDR3 sequence (DNA): TGCGCCAGCAGCTTGGCACAGGGGGCCAAAATGAACACTGAAGCTTTCTTT.

This sequence joins TRBV5-4 and TRBJ2-5, with 7 bases identical to TRBD1. This CDR3 region has 14 residues. CDR1 is SGHNT and CDR2 is YYREEE in the germline V gene (reference sequence). J lost 1 base, V lost 4 bases, and 4 bases had no gene match. The chain's CDR3 is CASSPGQAQETQYF. In DNA, the CDR3 is TGTGCCAGCAGCCCTGGACAGGCCCAAGAGACCCAGTACTTC.

This chain connects TRBV6-4 to TRBJ2-7, with 11 bases that match TRBD2. Per germline, CDR1 MRHNA and CDR2 SNTAGT. The trim removed 2 bases at V and 3 bases at J, leaving 9 bases unmatched. The CDR3 is 17 residues long. The CDR3, as DNA: TGTGCCAGCAGTGACGATATAGCGGGACTAGCGGTCTACGAGCAGTACTTC. Translating it yields CASSDDIAGLAVYEQYF.

The chain is built from TRBV24-1 and TRBJ2-3; no reliable D call. The CDR3 length is 14 residues. From germline, CDR1 is KGHDR and CDR2 SFDVKD. Trimming pared 4 bases from V and 0 bases from J, leaving 7 bases between. In DNA form, the CDR3 reads TGTGCCACCAGTGACCGTACTAGCACAGATACGCAGTATTTT. Translated: CATSDRTSTDTQYF.

This clone was detected only once. The rearrangement uses TRBV11-2 and TRBJ2-1; 8 bases map to TRBD1. The V gene end was trimmed by 4 bases and the J gene end by 6 bases; junction bases not matched to a gene: 14. The germline V gene has CDR1 SGHAT and CDR2 FQNNGV. The CDR3 is made up of 17 amino acids. Written as DNA, the CDR3 is TGTGCCAGCAGCTCCCTCCAGGGGGCCTTAGTTATCAATGAGCAGTTCTTC. It encodes CASSSLQGALVINEQFF.

The CDR3 DNA is TGTGCCAGCAGTTTTCCCCGAGACAGGGGGTACCAAGAGACCCAGTACTTC. It yields the protein CASSFPRDRGYQETQYF. The chain recombines TRBV28 with TRBJ2-5; 9 bases align to TRBD1. CDR3 size: 17 residues. From germline, CDR1 is MDHEN and CDR2 SYDVKM. V was clipped by 3 bases and J by 0 bases; unmatched bases: 8.

V and J are TRBV9 and TRBJ1-1, with 8 bases matching TRBD1. CDR1 and CDR2 from the germline V gene are SGDLS and YYNGEE. The CDR3 consists of 15 residues. Trimming cost V 5 bases and J 3 bases; bases outside gene matches: 9. CDR3 sequence (DNA): TGTGCCAGCAGTTCGGGGACAGGCTGGGACACTGAAGCTTTCTTT. Protein product: CASSSGTGWDTEAFF.

The V gene is TRBV20-1, the J gene TRBJ1-2, with unresolved D. The CDR3 has 10 amino acids. Germline CDR1 DFQATT, CDR2 SNEGSKA (reference sequence). Deletions cut 5 bases from V and 7 bases from J, with 8 bases between. The CDR3 here is CSAGPSGYTF. DNA of the CDR3: TGCAGTGCTGGCCCATCTGGCTACACCTTC.

V gene TRBV29-1 combines with J gene TRBJ1-2; TRBD1 matches 12 bases. J lost 4 bases, V lost 6 bases, and 15 bases had no gene match. This CDR3 region has 17 residues. Per germline, CDR1 SQVTM and CDR2 ANQGSEA. In nucleotides, the CDR3 is TGCAGCGTCGCCTCTGGGACAGGGGGCGAAACTACCTATGGCTACACCTTC. Its protein product is CSVASGTGGETTYGYTF.

The rearrangement uses TRBV7-9 and TRBJ1-5; 9 bases are shared with TRBD1. Germline V gene data show CDR1 as SEHNR and CDR2 as FQNEAQ (reference sequence). The trim removed 0 bases at V and 4 bases at J, leaving 1 base unmatched. This CDR3 is built from 15 residues. The CDR3 loop is CASSLAGTGNQPQHF. CDR3 bases: TGTGCCAGCAGCTTAGCAGGGACAGGGAATCAGCCCCAGCATTTT.

This clone was seen only a few times. V is TRBV6-5 and J is TRBJ1-2; D might be TRBD1 (5 bases). Germline CDR1 is MNHEY and CDR2 is SVGAGI. The CDR3 is made up of 14 amino acids. Trimming cost V 2 bases and J 7 bases, with 14 bases left between them. CDR3 amino acids: CASSYPGRVGGYTF. The DNA for the CDR3 is TGTGCCAGCAGTTACCCCGGCAGGGTCGGTGGCTACACCTTC.

The chain is built from TRBV11-2 and TRBJ2-7, with D hard to call. The CDR3 covers 13 residues. The V end lost 4 bases, the J end lost 6 bases, and 13 bases lay between the germline ends. Germline assignment: CDR1 SGHAT and CDR2 FQNNGV. The CDR3 coding sequence is TGTGCCAGCAGCTCCAGCGTTTTCGGCGAGCAGTACTTC. Amino acid sequence: CASSSSVFGEQYF.

The V and J genes are TRBV5-1 and TRBJ2-5, with D possibly TRBD1 on 6 matching bases. CDR1 SGHRS and CDR2 YFSETQ come from the germline V gene. V dropped 1 base and J dropped 3 bases, with 13 bases sitting between them. CDR3 length: 15 amino acids. Here the CDR3 reads CASSLQGSSEETQYF. CDR3 sequence (DNA): TGCGCCAGCAGCTTGCAGGGGTCCTCGGAAGAGACCCAGTACTTC.

This CDR3 reads CASSWREGIYNEQFF. The CDR3 DNA reads TGCGCCAGCAGCTGGCGGGAGGGGATCTACAATGAGCAGTTCTTC. The gene calls are TRBV5-1 and TRBJ2-1, with 9 bases that match TRBD2. The V and J ends lost 3 bases and 3 bases, in that order; junction bases with no gene match: 4. The CDR3 is 15 residues long. In germline, CDR1 is SGHRS, CDR2 YFSETQ.

V usage is TRBV11-2 and J usage is TRBJ2-5; 8 nucleotides line up with TRBD1. Germline values: CDR1 SGHAT, CDR2 FQNNGV. The CDR3 totals 18 residues. V lost 7 bases and J lost 5; bases outside the gene matches: 21. The CDR3 is CASTLSIRRQGRGETQYF. The DNA of the CDR3 is TGTGCCAGCACCCTTAGTATACGCCGACAGGGGCGAGGGGAGACCCAGTACTTC.

J is TRBJ2-7 and V is TRBV7-9, with 11 bases matching TRBD2. Germline V gene lookup returns CDR1 SEHNR and CDR2 FQNEAQ (reference sequence). There are 17 residues in the CDR3. Trimming took 5 bases from V and 0 from J; bases not matched to a gene: 9. The CDR3 reads CASSPRLAGGSSYEQYF. CDR3 DNA sequence: TGTGCCAGCAGCCCCCGGCTAGCGGGAGGTTCCTCCTACGAGCAGTACTTC.

This chain joins TRBV5-4 and TRBJ2-5; D is perhaps TRBD1 (6 bases). From germline, CDR1 is SGHNT and CDR2 YYREEE (reference sequence). V was shortened by 4 bases and J by 1 base, with 11 bases between the two germline ends. CDR3 length: 14 residues. CDR3 nucleotide sequence: TGTGCCAGCAGCGGAAGGGACACCCAAGAGACCCAGTACTTC. It specifies CASSGRDTQETQYF. Supplemented by reference TRBV5-4 and TRBJ2-5, the full variable domain reads ETGVTQSPTHLIKTRGQQVTLRCSSQSGHNTVSWYQQALGQGPQFIFQYYREEENGRGNFPPRFSGLQFPNYSSELNVNALELDDSALYLCASSGRDTQETQYFGPGTRLLVL.

The genes are TRBV28 and TRBJ2-7; 10 nucleotides agree with TRBD1. The CDR3 is 14 amino acids. Per the germline V gene, CDR1 is MDHEN and CDR2 is SYDVKM. J was trimmed by 4 bases and V by 6 bases; bases with no gene match: 6. The CDR3 coding sequence is TGTGCCAGCAGGTGGACAGGGGGAAGGTACGAGCAGTACTTC. This translates into CASRWTGGRYEQYF.

This clone was seen once. In DNA, the CDR3 is TGTGCCACCAGCAGGTTAAGCGGGAGGGCCCAGGATACGCAGTATTTT. The encoded protein is CATSRLSGRAQDTQYF. The J gene is TRBJ2-3, the V gene TRBV15, with 10 bases lining up with TRBD2. Trimming cost V 3 bases and J 6 bases; bases outside gene matches: 9. The CDR3 contains 16 residues. Germline assignment: CDR1 LNHNV and CDR2 YYDKDF (reference sequence).

This chain uses TRBV2 with TRBJ1-5, with a tentative D call TRBD1 (6 bases). Germline V gene sequence: CDR1 SNHLY, CDR2 FYNNEI. This CDR3 region has 16 residues. V was clipped by 2 bases and J by 3 bases, with 14 bases between them. This chain's CDR3 is CASSEYGRGLNQPQHF. In nucleotides, the CDR3 is TGTGCCAGCAGTGAATACGGCAGGGGCCTCAATCAGCCCCAGCATTTT.